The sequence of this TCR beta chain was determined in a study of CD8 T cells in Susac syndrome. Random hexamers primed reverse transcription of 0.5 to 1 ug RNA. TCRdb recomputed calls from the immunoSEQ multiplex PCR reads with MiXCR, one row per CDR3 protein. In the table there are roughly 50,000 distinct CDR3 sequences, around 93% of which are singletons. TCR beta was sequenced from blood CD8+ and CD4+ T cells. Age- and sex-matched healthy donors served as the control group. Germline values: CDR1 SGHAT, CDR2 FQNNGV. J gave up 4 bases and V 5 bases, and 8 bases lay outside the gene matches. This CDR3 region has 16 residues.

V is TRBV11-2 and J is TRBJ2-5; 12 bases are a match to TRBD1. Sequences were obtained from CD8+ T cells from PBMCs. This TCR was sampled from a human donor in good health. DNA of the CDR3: TGTGCCAGCAGCCCTGAGGGACAGGGGGCAGGAGAGACCCAGTACTTC. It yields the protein CASSPEGQGAGETQYF.